The present entry profiles one T cell receptor beta chain with its context. Its antigen is unknown. Base qualities are missing; no much larger clone stands one base away. The cohort was made up of roughly 670 healthy bone marrow donors. Cohort members were all nominally healthy when sampled, although unrecorded immune exposures were likely present. The donor tested CMV seropositive and was one of the 289 seropositive cohort members. A peripheral blood sample was collected from each donor, and TCR beta sequencing was performed on peripheral blood mononuclear cells. The Qiagen DNeasy Blood Extraction Kit was used to extract genomic DNA from the blood cell samples. The record originates from a study of cytomegalovirus exposure and HLA in healthy donors (dated 2017 in TCRdb). About the full investigation: An earlier analysis of several hundred of the donors reported approximately 290 Gb of sequence data and 120 million or so unique TCR beta sequences from about 179 million T cells. An early release that covered fewer than 750 HLA-typed donors contained approximately 320 gigabases of sequencing data and 70 million to 100 million unique TCR sequences. Among the approximately 430 genotyped donors, approximately 81% belonged to the genetic ancestry cluster associated with self-reported Caucasian donors. The study was designed to test whether signatures of past pathogen exposure could be identified by cataloging public T cell receptors. The study used immunosequencing to profile the T cell repertoires of more than 650 subjects and linked those repertoires to cytomegalovirus serostatus. Besides the first cohort of some 670 subjects, a separate validation cohort made up of roughly 120 different subjects was used. The study combined high-throughput TCR immunosequencing, statistical association of individual TCRs with disease status, and machine learning to predict cytomegalovirus infection status. To study patterns of TCR occurrence, a later analysis re-analyzed previously published TCR beta repertoires from 650 to 750 donors and added high-resolution HLA genotyping. The later analysis used no new phenotypic data to find candidate immune exposures, relying instead on TCR beta sequences and their occurrence across donors. To decide whether each TCR beta V gene segment behaved as functional or pseudogenic, an earlier analysis of some 600 of the donors relied on high-throughput TCR beta sequencing. Donor age, sex, ethnicity and CMV serostatus were collected together with the repertoire data. Genome-wide SNP genotypes for about 65% of the 666 donors were used in a later genetic analysis, which treated that subset as a discovery cohort. All discovery cohort repertoires had been generated on a single sequencing platform. HLA typing covered class I and class II loci at four-digit resolution. The number of typed donors differed by locus: about 620-630 for A, B, C, DRB1 and DQB1; 500 to 550 for DQA1; 606 for DPA1; and some 470 for DPB1. Because of strong linkage in the cohort, 4 to 6 DR-DQ haplotypes were treated as single units for association and clustering. Across 398 genotyped donors of the cohort, an average of roughly 250,000 unique TCR beta nucleotide sequences per donor were sequenced, and 15% to 20% of those sequences were non-productive.

Study-wide conclusions, independent of this receptor: A later genetic analysis reported fewer N-insertions in productive TCRs among donors in an Asian-associated ancestry cluster than the approximately 700-donor mean. A later analysis associated 15,000 to 20,000 TCR beta sequences with specific HLA alleles at a false discovery rate of 0.05. The 87-base-pair reads could not distinguish some IMGT-functional V segments, including TRBV6-2 and TRBV6-3, so those segments were excluded. In an earlier analysis of some 540 of the donors, most TCR beta V segments appeared in productive rearrangements about 90% or about 30% of the time, broadly matching IMGT annotations. According to a later analysis, parvovirus B19, influenza, CMV and Epstein-Barr virus appeared linked to several top co-occurrence clusters. A later genetic analysis associated a missense DCLRE1C variant with V-gene and J-gene trimming of TCR beta chains, and an independent cohort replicated the association. Most TCR sequences were seen in very few donors, while some public TCRs were found in many individuals. A cluster of highly shared sequence variants was judged likely to represent a technical artifact of the sequencing pipeline. Only TCR beta chains were sequenced in this cohort, and the absence of alpha or paired-chain data limited detectable features. When HLA alleles, especially DR and DQ, strongly co-occurred, attributing TCR associations to individual alleles was difficult. According to a later analysis, most CMV-associated TCR beta chains appeared to be HLA-restricted, and the HLA associations seemed to be driven largely by CMV exposure. The only immune exposure information available for the cohort was CMV serostatus. Because counts were too low, roughly 18 rarely observed V segments, including chromosome 9 orphons, were left out of the earlier analysis of a few hundred of the donors. A further reported finding was that TCR beta sequences accurately predicted the HLA-A and HLA-B alleles for most subjects in the first cohort. Because HLA typing was missing for some donors at each locus, association tests included only the typed subset. The study gave a list of 150 to 200 TCR beta chains associated with cytomegalovirus. In a later analysis, the rate of TCR association differed among HLA loci, with DRB1 alleles having the most associated TCRs and HLA-C alleles having the fewest. A later analysis found that HLA-associated TCR beta chains were more clonally expanded and had lower generation probabilities than equally common non-associated chains. The authors suggested that the approach could potentially be generalized to other disease states and immunological phenotypes. A few of the identified cytomegalovirus-associated TCR beta chains were confirmed in vitro to be specific for cytomegalovirus antigens. Sequencing depth was assumed to be roughly uniform across donors in the presence/absence analyses, though that assumption may not hold. The classifier was reported to diagnose cytomegalovirus status with high specificity and sensitivity in both the original and validation cohorts. Linkage disequilibrium might explain the correlated functional status among segregating V segments, but an unknown experimental factor could not be ruled out.

Library generation was performed with the immunoSEQ multiplex PCR assay. The multiplex PCR relied on a mix of 60 forward primers for TCR Vbeta segments and 13 reverse primers for TCR Jbeta segments. A multiplex PCR assay on genomic DNA amplified the CDR3 region of rearranged TCR beta genes. The amplified TCR beta libraries were sequenced on the Illumina HiSeq System as 87-base-pair reads. In the paper's pipeline: Across the roughly 600 repertoires, a later analysis counted some 81 million unique TCR beta chains, 9.5 million to 12 million of which were shared by at least two donors. A nearest-neighbor algorithm error-corrected the raw reads and collapsed the reads into unique sequences, merging closely related sequences to remove PCR and sequencing errors. Alignment of CDR3 sequences to IMGT reference sequences was used to assign V, D and J gene segments. For a sequence to be retained, a match of at least six nucleotides to both a V gene segment and a J gene segment was required. A rearrangement was called productive if the CDR3 had no stop codons and remained in frame with V and J, and every other rearrangement was called non-productive. Following IMGT convention, CDR3 was defined as the stretch from the second conserved V-encoded cysteine up to the conserved J-encoded phenylalanine. Sequences without an unambiguous match to a single V gene segment were excluded from the earlier analysis of 450 to 650 of the donors. In an earlier analysis of approximately 590 of the donors, V segments were called functional above 56.7% productive rearrangements and were called segregating when the between-donor standard deviation exceeded 5%. To diagnose cytomegalovirus status from the catalog of TCR beta chain sequences, a statistical classification framework was built. A later analysis assigned V and J genes by comparing TCR nucleotide sequences with IMGT/GENE-DB human TR gene sequences. The TCRdist pipeline was used in a later analysis to assign CDR3 sequences and most-parsimonious VDJ recombination scenarios. A later analysis defined each TCR beta chain by its CDR3 amino acid sequence plus V-gene family, and excluded reads lacking a unique V-gene family. As a way to deal with suspected cross-contamination and a sequencing artifact, a later analysis dropped roughly 600 nucleotide sequences that were highly shared and had low generation probability. For each public chain, a later analysis derived a clonal expansion index from normalized ranks of inferred template counts within each repertoire. Generation probabilities in a later analysis came from a VDJ recombination model fitted to out-of-frame rearrangements, and those results were checked against IGoR. Hypergeometric tests were used in a later analysis to score TCR-TCR, TCR-HLA and TCR-CMV co-occurrence, with a repertoire-size bias correction applied to the TCR pairs. False discovery rates were estimated in a later analysis by permuting HLA or CMV assignments 20 times. In a later analysis, co-occurring TCRs were grouped using DBSCAN, with TCRdist sequence similarity added in when clustering inside HLA-allele-positive subsets. Repertoires with fewer than 30,000 or more than 120,000 public chains were left out of co-occurrence clustering, as were several repertoires with anomalous nucleotide sharing. TCRdb holds this immuneACCESS table with in-frame rearrangements only. Some clones are missing; in checked studies, unresolved V genes explain under half, and the rest has no known cause. V and J calls and clone size are given by that table; D and trimming were obtained from the DNA. The sample includes approximately 170,000 clones, with just under 80% observed a single time. The ten largest account for roughly 6.4% of the sample.

The germline V gene encodes CDR1 SEHNR and CDR2 FQNEAQ (reference sequence). The CDR3 covers 16 residues, taking in both the cysteine and the phenylalanine. Left in the record is the CDR3 DNA by itself, 48 bases read in frame from the first base. V lost 2 bases and J lost 0 bases, and the count of bases not matched to a germline gene is 6. This TCR was recovered from a woman between 40 and 55 years old in good health and CMV-seropositive. The chain is assembled from TRBV7-9 and TRBJ1-1, and 7 junction bases match TRBD1. The sample comprised PBMCs. The DNA sequence follows: TGTGCCAGCAGCTTATCTCGGGACAGATTGAACACTGAAGCTTTCTTT. It encodes CASSLSRDRLNTEAFF.